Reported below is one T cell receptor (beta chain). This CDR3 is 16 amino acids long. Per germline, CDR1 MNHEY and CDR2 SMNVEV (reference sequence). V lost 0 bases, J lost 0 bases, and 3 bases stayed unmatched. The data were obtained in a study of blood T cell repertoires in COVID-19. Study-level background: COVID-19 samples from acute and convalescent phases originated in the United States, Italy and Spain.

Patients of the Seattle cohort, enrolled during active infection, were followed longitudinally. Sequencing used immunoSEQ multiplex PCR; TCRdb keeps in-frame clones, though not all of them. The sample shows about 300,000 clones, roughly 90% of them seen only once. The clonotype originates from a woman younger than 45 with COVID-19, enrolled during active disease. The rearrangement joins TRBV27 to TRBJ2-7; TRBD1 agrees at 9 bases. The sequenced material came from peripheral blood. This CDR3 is CASSLSGTGNSYEQYF. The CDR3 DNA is TGTGCCAGCAGTTTATCAGGGACAGGGAACTCCTACGAGCAGTACTTC.